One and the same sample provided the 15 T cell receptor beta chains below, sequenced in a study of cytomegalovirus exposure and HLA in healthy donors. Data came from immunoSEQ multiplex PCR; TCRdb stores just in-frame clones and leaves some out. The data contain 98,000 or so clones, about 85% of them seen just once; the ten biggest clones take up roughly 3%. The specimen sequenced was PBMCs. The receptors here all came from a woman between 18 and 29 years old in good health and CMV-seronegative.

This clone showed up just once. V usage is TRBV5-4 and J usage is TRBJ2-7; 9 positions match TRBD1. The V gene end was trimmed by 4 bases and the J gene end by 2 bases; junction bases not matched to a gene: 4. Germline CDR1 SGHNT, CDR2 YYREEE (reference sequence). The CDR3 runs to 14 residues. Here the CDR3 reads CASSRDRVTYEQYF. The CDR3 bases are TGTGCCAGCAGCCGGGACAGGGTAACCTACGAGCAGTACTTC.

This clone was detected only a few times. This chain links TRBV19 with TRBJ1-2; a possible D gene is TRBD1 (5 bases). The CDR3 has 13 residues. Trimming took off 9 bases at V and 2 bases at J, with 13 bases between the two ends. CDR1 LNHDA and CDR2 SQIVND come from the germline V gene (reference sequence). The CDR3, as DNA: TGTGCCAGCGTAAGATCAGGGAACTATGGCTACACCTTC. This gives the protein CASVRSGNYGYTF.

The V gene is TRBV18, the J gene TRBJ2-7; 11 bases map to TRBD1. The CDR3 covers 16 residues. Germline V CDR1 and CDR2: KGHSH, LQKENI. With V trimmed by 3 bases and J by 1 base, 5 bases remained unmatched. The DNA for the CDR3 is TGTGCCAGCTCACCCGGGACAGGGGGATTGTCCTACGAGCAGTACTTC. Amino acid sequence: CASSPGTGGLSYEQYF.

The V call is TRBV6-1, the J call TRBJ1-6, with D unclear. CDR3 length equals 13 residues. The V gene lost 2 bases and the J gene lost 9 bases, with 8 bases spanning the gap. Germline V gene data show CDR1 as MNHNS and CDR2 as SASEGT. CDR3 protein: CASSESPRSPLHF. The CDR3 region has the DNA TGTGCCAGCAGTGAATCACCGCGTTCACCCCTCCACTTT.

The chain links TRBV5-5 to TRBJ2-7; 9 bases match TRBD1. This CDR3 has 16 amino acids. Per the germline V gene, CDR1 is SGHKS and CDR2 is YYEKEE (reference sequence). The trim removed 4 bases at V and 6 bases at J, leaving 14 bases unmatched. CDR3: CASSMLPGQGGFEQYF. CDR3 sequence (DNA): TGTGCCAGCAGCATGCTTCCGGGACAGGGTGGATTCGAGCAGTACTTC. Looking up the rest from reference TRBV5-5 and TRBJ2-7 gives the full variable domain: DAGVTQSPTHLIKTRGQQVTLRCSPISGHKSVSWYQQVLGQGPQFIFQYYEKEERGRGNFPDRFSARQFPNYSSELNVNALLLGDSALYLCASSMLPGQGGFEQYFGPGTRLTVT.

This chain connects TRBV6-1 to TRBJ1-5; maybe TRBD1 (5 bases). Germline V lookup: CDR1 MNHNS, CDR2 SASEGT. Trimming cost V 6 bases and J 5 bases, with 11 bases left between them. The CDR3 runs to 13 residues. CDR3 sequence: CASRRQPDQPQHF. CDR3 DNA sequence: TGTGCCAGCAGGCGACAGCCTGATCAGCCCCAGCATTTT.

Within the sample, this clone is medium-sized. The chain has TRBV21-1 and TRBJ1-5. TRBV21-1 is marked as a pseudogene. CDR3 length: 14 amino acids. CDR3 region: CASSKAPGNQPQHF. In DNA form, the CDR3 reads TGTGCCAGCAGCAAAGCGCCGGGAAATCAGCCCCAGCATTTT.

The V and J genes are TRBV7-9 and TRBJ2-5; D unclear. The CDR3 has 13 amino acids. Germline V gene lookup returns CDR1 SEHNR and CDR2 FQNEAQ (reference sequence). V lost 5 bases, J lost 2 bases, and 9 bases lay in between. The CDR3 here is CASSRPSQETQYF. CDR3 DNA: TGTGCCAGCAGCCGCCCTAGTCAAGAGACCCAGTACTTC.

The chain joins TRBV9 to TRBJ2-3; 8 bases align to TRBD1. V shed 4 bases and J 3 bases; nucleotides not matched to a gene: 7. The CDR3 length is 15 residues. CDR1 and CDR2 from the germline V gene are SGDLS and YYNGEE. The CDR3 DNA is TGTGCCAGCAGCTCAGGGGGCTCGTTGACAGATACGCAGTATTTT. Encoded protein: CASSSGGSLTDTQYF.

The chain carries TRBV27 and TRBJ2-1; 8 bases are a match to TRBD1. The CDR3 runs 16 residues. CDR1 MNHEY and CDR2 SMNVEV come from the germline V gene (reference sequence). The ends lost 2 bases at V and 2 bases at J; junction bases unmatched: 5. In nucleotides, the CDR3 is TGTGCCAGCAGTTTAAGACGACAGGGGACCTACAATGAGCAGTTCTTC. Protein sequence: CASSLRRQGTYNEQFF.

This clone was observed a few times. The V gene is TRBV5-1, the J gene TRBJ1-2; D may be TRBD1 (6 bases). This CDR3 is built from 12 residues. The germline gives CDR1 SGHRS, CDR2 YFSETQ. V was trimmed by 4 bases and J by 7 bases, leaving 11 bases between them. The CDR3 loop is CASSQDRGGYTF. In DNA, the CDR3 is TGCGCCAGCAGCCAGGACAGAGGTGGCTACACCTTC.

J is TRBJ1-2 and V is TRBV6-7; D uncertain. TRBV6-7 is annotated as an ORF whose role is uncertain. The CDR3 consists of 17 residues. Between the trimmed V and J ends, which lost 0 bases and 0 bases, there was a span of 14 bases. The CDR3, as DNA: TGTGCCAGCAGTTACTCACCATTCGACGGAGCTAACTATGGCTACACCTTC. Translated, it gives CASSYSPFDGANYGYTF.

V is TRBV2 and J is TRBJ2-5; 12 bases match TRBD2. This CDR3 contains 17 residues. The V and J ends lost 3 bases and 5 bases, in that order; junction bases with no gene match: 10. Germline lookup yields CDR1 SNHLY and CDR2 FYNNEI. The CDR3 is CASSDPSGGAIGETQYF. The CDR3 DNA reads TGTGCCAGCAGTGATCCTAGCGGGGGGGCCATTGGCGAGACCCAGTACTTC.

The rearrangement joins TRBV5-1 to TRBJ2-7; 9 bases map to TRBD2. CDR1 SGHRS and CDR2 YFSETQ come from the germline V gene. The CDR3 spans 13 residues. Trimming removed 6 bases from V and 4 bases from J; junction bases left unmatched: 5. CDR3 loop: CASTGTSIYEQYF. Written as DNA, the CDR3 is TGCGCCAGCACCGGGACTAGCATTTACGAGCAGTACTTC.

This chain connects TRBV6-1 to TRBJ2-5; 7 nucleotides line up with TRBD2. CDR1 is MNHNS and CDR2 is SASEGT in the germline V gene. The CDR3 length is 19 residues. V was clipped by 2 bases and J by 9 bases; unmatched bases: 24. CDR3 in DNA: TGTGCCAGCAGTGAATATTCCCTAGCGGATTGGGAGGCCGTCTGGGCCCAGTACTTC. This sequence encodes CASSEYSLADWEAVWAQYF.